This TCR beta chain was captured in a study of OX40 agonist ivuxolimab in advanced cancers. General study findings and limits: Blood T cells, both CD4+ and CD8+, expanded clonally by week 6 at 0.1 to 3.0 mg/kg.

Turning to this clone: The antigen remains undetermined.

The CDR3 length is 13 residues. V lost 5 bases to trimming and J lost 4 bases, with 11 bases between them. Germline assignment: CDR1 SEHNR and CDR2 FQNEAQ (reference sequence). Repertoires were generated with immunoSEQ multiplex PCR, while TCRdb's copy carries only in-frame clones and drops some. Altogether about 79,000 clones are present, roughly 88% being singletons, with the ten largest covering more than 0.25%. The specimen was CD4+ or CD8+ T cells sorted from blood, collected in a trial of the OX40 agonist ivuxolimab. This clonotype was sampled from an adult with an advanced solid tumor such as melanoma, head and neck, liver or kidney cancer. The J gene is TRBJ1-1, the V gene TRBV7-9; D remains ambiguous. CDR3 sequence reads: CASSRPVGTEAFF. For the CDR3, the DNA is TGTGCCAGCAGCCGACCGGTAGGCACTGAAGCTTTCTTT.